This TCR beta chain was obtained from a study of resident and recirculating memory T cells in vitiligo. At the level of the study: Samples were epidermis from two lesional and two nonlesional sites, plus PBMCs.

CDR1 is SGHTA and CDR2 is FQGNSA in the germline V gene. This CDR3 spans 14 amino acids. Trimming left V 1 base short and J 4 bases short, with 9 bases between. Generated by immunoSEQ multiplex PCR, the TCRdb table keeps only in-frame clones and is missing some. The profile shows 60,000 to 80,000 clones, 91% of them singletons. Source material: blood. The V and J genes are TRBV7-2 and TRBJ2-3, with TRBD1 as a possible D gene (5 bases). This receptor was identified in a male donor with vitiligo. For the CDR3, the DNA is TGTGCCAGCAGCTTAGAGGGGTGGGCAGATACGCAGTATTTT. Translation gives CASSLEGWADTQYF.